One and the same sample provided the 16 T cell receptor beta chains below, sequenced in a study of OX40 agonist ivuxolimab in advanced cancers. TCRdb's copy holds only in-frame clones and misses some; the assay was immunoSEQ multiplex PCR. The table has roughly 55,000 clones, approximately 83% seen once. The sample in question was CD4+ or CD8+ T cells sorted from blood, obtained in a trial of the OX40 agonist ivuxolimab. The receptor source for this set is an adult with an advanced solid tumor such as melanoma, head and neck, liver or kidney cancer.

The chain uses TRBV6-5 and TRBJ2-2; D possibly corresponds to TRBD1 (5 bases). The V gene's germline CDR1 is MNHEY and CDR2 SVGAGI. The CDR3 is 16 residues long. With 0 bases removed from V and 0 bases from J, the gap between germline ends came to 8 bases. The CDR3 sequence is CASSYSMGPNTGELFF. DNA for the CDR3: TGTGCCAGCAGTTACTCGATGGGGCCGAACACCGGGGAGCTGTTTTTT.

The V gene is TRBV7-8, the J gene TRBJ2-7; possibly TRBD2 for D (6 bases). The germline gives CDR1 SGHVS, CDR2 FQNEAQ. Trimming shortened V by 5 bases and J by 3 bases, and 23 bases separated the two germline ends. The CDR3 is made up of 17 amino acids. The CDR3 DNA reads as TGTGCCAGCAGCCCAGGTAGGGTTGTGGCGGGATACTACGAGCAGTACTTC. It specifies CASSPGRVVAGYYEQYF.

This chain uses TRBV13 with TRBJ2-3, with D perhaps matching TRBD1 or TRBD2 (7 bases each). The V gene's germline CDR1 is PRHDT and CDR2 FYEKMQ (reference sequence). The CDR3 consists of 15 residues. V was shortened by 2 bases and J by 6 bases, with 15 bases between the two germline ends. This CDR3 reads CASSLRMQGGDTQYF. In DNA form, the CDR3 reads TGTGCCAGCAGCTTAAGGATGCAGGGGGGGGATACGCAGTATTTT. Full variable domain (missing parts from reference TRBV13 and TRBJ2-3): AAGVIQSPRHLIKEKRETATLKCYPIPRHDTVYWYQQGPGQDPQFLISFYEKMQSDKGSIPDRFSAQQFSDYHSELNMSSLELGDSALYFCASSLRMQGGDTQYFGPGTRLTVL.

As DNA, the CDR3 is TGTGCCAGCAGCCCGACACCGAACACTGAAGCTTTCTTT. This encodes CASSPTPNTEAFF. The chain links TRBV6-5 to TRBJ1-1; D is unclear. V dropped 6 bases and J dropped 1 base, with 9 bases sitting between them. The length of the CDR3 is 13 residues. Looked up from germline, CDR1 is MNHEY and CDR2 is SVGAGI.

The J gene is TRBJ2-3, the V gene TRBV5-6; 12 bases are a match to TRBD2. The CDR3 contains 17 residues. Germline values: CDR1 SGHDT, CDR2 YYEEEE. V shed 0 bases and J 6 bases; nucleotides not matched to a gene: 8. CDR3 coding DNA: TGTGCCAGCAGCTTGGCCCGACTAGCGGGGGCAGGGGATACGCAGTATTTT. Translated: CASSLARLAGAGDTQYF.

The V and J genes are TRBV27 and TRBJ1-2; tentatively, D is TRBD1 (5 bases). Germline assignment: CDR1 MNHEY and CDR2 SMNVEV (reference sequence). This CDR3 has 15 amino acids. V was cut by 2 bases and J by 8 bases, with 18 bases left in between. This CDR3 is CASSLGGRGVLGYTF. CDR3 sequence (DNA): TGTGCCAGCAGTTTAGGGGGTCGGGGGGTGTTAGGCTACACCTTC.

This chain joins TRBV18 and TRBJ2-7; D might be TRBD1 or TRBD2, each matching 5 bases. The germline CDR1 and CDR2 sequences are KGHSH and LQKENI. The CDR3 sequence is 15 residues long. The V and J ends lost 6 bases and 4 bases respectively, with 19 bases between them. CDR3: CASSHTEGPSYEQYF. As DNA, the CDR3 is TGTGCCAGCTCCCACACCGAGGGGCCTTCTTACGAGCAGTACTTC. The full variable domain, its missing parts supplied by reference TRBV18 and TRBJ2-7, is NAGVMQNPRHLVRRRGQEARLRCSPMKGHSHVYWYRQLPEEGLKFMVYLQKENIIDESGMPKERFSAEFPKEGPSILRIQQVVRGDSAAYFCASSHTEGPSYEQYFGPGTRLTVT.

The rearrangement uses TRBV7-9 and TRBJ2-3; 7 nucleotides align to TRBD2. CDR1 is SEHNR and CDR2 is FQNEAQ in the germline V gene (reference sequence). The CDR3 totals 15 residues. J was trimmed by 4 bases and V by 3 bases; bases with no gene match: 7. CDR3 sequence reads: CASSFGRVGSDTQYF. DNA for the CDR3: TGTGCCAGCAGCTTTGGGAGGGTTGGATCAGATACGCAGTATTTT.

This chain uses TRBV27 with TRBJ2-5; 7 positions agree with TRBD1. The J call may be mistaken, given a closer DNA end match to TRBJ2-7. CDR1 is MNHEY and CDR2 is SMNVEV in the germline V gene (reference sequence). The CDR3 length is 13 residues. The CDR3: CASSLGTAYEQYF. The CDR3 nucleotides read TGTGCCAGCAGTCTGGGGACAGCCTACGAGCAGTACTTC.

In its sample, this clone was seen once. The chain is built from TRBV7-9 and TRBJ1-2; D is unclear. V was clipped by 3 bases and J by 6 bases, with 11 bases between them. The CDR3 sequence is 13 residues long. Germline CDR1 SEHNR, CDR2 FQNEAQ (reference sequence). CDR3 protein: CASSFRVEDGYTF. CDR3 nucleotide sequence: TGTGCCAGCAGCTTTCGCGTCGAGGATGGCTACACCTTC.

This chain connects TRBV15 to TRBJ2-2; 11 bases fit TRBD1. V lost 0 bases to trimming and J lost 3 bases; unmatched junction nucleotides: 3. This CDR3 comprises 17 residues. Germline V lookup: CDR1 LNHNV, CDR2 YYDKDF (reference sequence). The CDR3 is CATSREKGQGDTGELFF. As DNA, the CDR3 is TGTGCCACCAGCAGAGAAAAGGGACAGGGGGACACCGGGGAGCTGTTTTTT. Full variable domain (rest looked up from reference TRBV15 and TRBJ2-2): DAMVIQNPRYQVTQFGKPVTLSCSQTLNHNVMYWYQQKSSQAPKLLFHYYDKDFNNEADTPDNFQSRRPNTSFCFLDIRSPGLGDTAMYLCATSREKGQGDTGELFFGEGSRLTVL.

The CDR3 reads CAISEEGGLVGGIGYF. In nucleotides, the CDR3 is TGTGCCATCAGTGAGGAGGGAGGGCTAGTGGGGGGGATTGGCTACTTC. This chain links TRBV10-3 with TRBJ2-5; 7 bases map to TRBD2. Germline assignment: CDR1 ENHRY and CDR2 SYGVKD. V trimming: 2 bases; J trimming: 14 bases; junction bases outside the gene matches: 20. CDR3 length: 16 amino acids.

The chain recombines TRBV7-3 with TRBJ1-1; perhaps TRBD1 as D (5 bases). CDR1 is SGHTA and CDR2 is FQGTGA in the germline V gene. CDR3 length equals 13 residues. The V gene lost 4 bases and the J gene lost 4 bases, with 10 bases spanning the gap. CDR3 amino acids: CASSSGIGTEAFF. The CDR3, as DNA: TGTGCCAGCAGCTCAGGGATAGGCACTGAAGCTTTCTTT.

The chain employs TRBV18 and TRBJ1-1; D is possibly TRBD1 (5 bases). Germline CDR1 and CDR2: KGHSH and LQKENI. The CDR3 spans 15 residues. Deletions cut 1 base from V and 0 bases from J, with 9 bases between. CDR3 DNA sequence: TGTGCCAGCTCACCACGGGGACCGTTGAACACTGAAGCTTTCTTT. Translated, it gives CASSPRGPLNTEAFF. Based on the CDR3 plus reference TRBV18 and TRBJ1-1, the full variable domain is NAGVMQNPRHLVRRRGQEARLRCSPMKGHSHVYWYRQLPEEGLKFMVYLQKENIIDESGMPKERFSAEFPKEGPSILRIQQVVRGDSAAYFCASSPRGPLNTEAFFGQGTRLTVV.

This clone showed up just once. The chain combines TRBV6-5 with TRBJ2-1, with a weak D call TRBD1 (6 bases). Germline CDR1 MNHEY, CDR2 SVGAGI. The germline V and J ends were trimmed by 2 bases and 10 bases, with 9 bases remaining between them. This CDR3 region has 12 residues. The CDR3 is CASSYPGTEQFF. In nucleotides, the CDR3 is TGTGCCAGCAGTTACCCCGGGACAGAGCAGTTCTTC.

This chain uses TRBV7-8 with TRBJ1-6, with D unclear. V dropped 5 bases and J dropped 7 bases, with 18 bases sitting between them. The V gene's germline CDR1 is SGHVS and CDR2 FQNEAQ. This CDR3 has 16 residues. CDR3 protein: CASSHPGQSGNSPLHF. Written as DNA, the CDR3 is TGTGCCAGCAGCCACCCCGGGCAGTCGGGGAATTCACCCCTCCACTTT.